Here is one T cell receptor beta chain with its context. What it binds is unknown. These data are taken from a study of OX40 agonist ivuxolimab in advanced cancers. For the study at large: The study reported partial responses in three patients: one hepatocellular carcinoma, two cutaneous melanoma. Regarding the study as a whole: There was clonal expansion of CD4+ and CD8+ blood T cells by week 6 at 0.1 to 3.0 mg/kg. Among the lowest peripheral clonal expansion occurred in 0.1-3.0 mg/kg partial responders. Relative to CD4+, CD8+ T cells held more expanded clones on average.

Generated by immunoSEQ multiplex PCR, the TCRdb table keeps only in-frame clones and is missing some. The sample records fewer than 50,000 clones, about 90% being singletons. The germline V gene encodes CDR1 MGHRA and CDR2 YSYEKL. V dropped 0 bases and J dropped 8 bases, with 6 bases sitting between them. The CDR3 loop spans 12 amino acids. Specimen: CD4+ or CD8+ T cells sorted from blood, collected in a trial of the OX40 agonist ivuxolimab. The receptor comes from an adult with an advanced solid tumor such as melanoma, head and neck, liver or kidney cancer. This chain joins TRBV4-1 and TRBJ2-3; D call uncertain. Written as DNA, the CDR3 is TGCGCCAGCAGCCAAGATGGGGTTACGCAGTATTTT. This encodes CASSQDGVTQYF.